This is a list of T cell receptor beta chains from one sample in a study of blood T cell repertoires in COVID-19. The table came from immunoSEQ multiplex PCR; TCRdb's copy has only in-frame clones and leaves some out. The sample consists of 88,000 or so clones, less than 85% of them appearing once. Sequenced input: peripheral blood. The receptors come from a human donor in a cohort sampled during active COVID-19. Both conserved end residues are part of each CDR3. Fields, in order: D gene, V gene, J gene, clone size, CDR3 DNA, CDR3 protein. D genes are given only for firm matches. Part of the rows lack a size; the others show once, few, many or a class for expanded clones.

D gene: TRBD2; V gene: TRBV24-1; J gene: TRBJ2-1; clone size: -; CDR3 DNA: TGTGCCACCAGTGACCGGGGACTAGCGGGAGGGGGATCCAATGAGCAGTTCTTC; CDR3 protein: CATSDRGLAGGGSNEQFF
D gene: -; V gene: TRBV4-1; J gene: TRBJ1-3; clone size: -; CDR3 DNA: TGCGCCAGCAGCCAAACTACAGGGTGGGACTCTGGAAACACCATATATTTT; CDR3 protein: CASSQTTGWDSGNTIYF
D gene: -; V gene: TRBV5-1; J gene: TRBJ2-2; clone size: -; CDR3 DNA: TGCGCCAGCAAGGACCCACAGACAGGTCAAACCGGGGAGCTGTTTTTT; CDR3 protein: CASKDPQTGQTGELFF
D gene: -; V gene: TRBV11-1; J gene: TRBJ2-7; clone size: once; CDR3 DNA: TGTGCCAGCAGCTCGGACGGGAACGAGCAGTACTTC; CDR3 protein: CASSSDGNEQYF
D gene: TRBD1; V gene: TRBV6-5; J gene: TRBJ2-5; clone size: -; CDR3 DNA: TGTGCCAGCCGACCAGGGGGCGTTGGGACCCAGTACTTC; CDR3 protein: CASRPGGVGTQYF
D gene: -; V gene: TRBV27; J gene: TRBJ2-7; clone size: -; CDR3 DNA: TGTGCCAGCAGTTTATACCCGGGACTGGATTCCTACGAGCAGTACTTC; CDR3 protein: CASSLYPGLDSYEQYF
D gene: -; V gene: TRBV25-1; J gene: TRBJ2-5; clone size: -; CDR3 DNA: TGTGCCAGCAGGGACAGTCCTCAAGAGACCCAGTACTTC; CDR3 protein: CASRDSPQETQYF
D gene: -; V gene: TRBV30; J gene: TRBJ1-3; clone size: -; CDR3 DNA: TGTGCCTGGAGGGAGGACGTTCTCTCTGGAAACACCATATATTTT; CDR3 protein: CAWREDVLSGNTIYF
D gene: -; V gene: TRBV5-1; J gene: TRBJ2-6; clone size: -; CDR3 DNA: TGCGCCAGCAGCTTGGCGCTAGACTACGTCCTGACTTTC; CDR3 protein: CASSLALDYVLTF
D gene: -; V gene: TRBV5-1; J gene: TRBJ2-1; clone size: once; CDR3 DNA: TGCGCCAGCAGACTCGACAGCTACAATGAGCAGTTCTTC; CDR3 protein: CASRLDSYNEQFF
D gene: -; V gene: TRBV7-2; J gene: TRBJ2-7; clone size: -; CDR3 DNA: TGTGCCAGCAGCTTAGAGTTTGGGGGCAGGTACGAGCAGTACTTC; CDR3 protein: CASSLEFGGRYEQYF
D gene: TRBD1; V gene: TRBV7-9; J gene: TRBJ2-2; clone size: -; CDR3 DNA: TGTGCCAGCAGCTGGACAGGGAACACCGGGGAGCTGTTTTTT; CDR3 protein: CASSWTGNTGELFF
D gene: -; V gene: TRBV10-3; J gene: TRBJ2-3; clone size: -; CDR3 DNA: TGTGCCATCAGTGAGTCGATTTCCGGGAGTGGAGATACGCAGTATTTT; CDR3 protein: CAISESISGSGDTQYF
D gene: TRBD2; V gene: TRBV4-2; J gene: TRBJ2-3; clone size: -; CDR3 DNA: TGTGCCAGCAGCCATGTCCTAGCGGGAAAAAGCACAGATACGCAGTATTTT; CDR3 protein: CASSHVLAGKSTDTQYF
D gene: TRBD1; V gene: TRBV28; J gene: TRBJ1-5; clone size: once; CDR3 DNA: TGTGCCAGCAGGGGACAGGGGTTTAAGCCCCAGCATTTT; CDR3 protein: CASRGQGFKPQHF
D gene: TRBD1; V gene: TRBV19; J gene: TRBJ2-5; clone size: once; CDR3 DNA: TGTGCCAGTAAATCCGGGACAGAAGAGACCCAGTACTTC; CDR3 protein: CASKSGTEETQYF
D gene: TRBD1; V gene: TRBV27; J gene: TRBJ1-5; clone size: -; CDR3 DNA: TGTGCCAGCAGTTTATTCGGGACAGGGAAGAGCAATCAGCCCCAGCATTTT; CDR3 protein: CASSLFGTGKSNQPQHF
D gene: TRBD1; V gene: TRBV5-1; J gene: TRBJ2-5; clone size: -; CDR3 DNA: TGCGCCAGCAGCTTGGTGCGGACAGGGGTTTCCTACCAAGAGACCCAGTACTTC; CDR3 protein: CASSLVRTGVSYQETQYF
D gene: -; V gene: TRBV5-1; J gene: TRBJ2-1; clone size: -; CDR3 DNA: TGCGCCAGCAGCTTGGTTGGGGTAGGGGCGAACAATGAGCAGTTCTTC; CDR3 protein: CASSLVGVGANNEQFF
D gene: TRBD1; V gene: TRBV3-1/TRBV3-2; J gene: TRBJ1-1; clone size: few; CDR3 DNA: TGTGCCAGCAGCCGGACAGGGAACACTGAAGCTTTCTTT; CDR3 protein: CASSRTGNTEAFF
D gene: TRBD2; V gene: TRBV27; J gene: TRBJ2-7; clone size: -; CDR3 DNA: TGTGCCAGCAGTTTATGGCCTAGCGGTTCCGAGCAGTACTTC; CDR3 protein: CASSLWPSGSEQYF
D gene: TRBD2; V gene: TRBV7-2; J gene: TRBJ2-1; clone size: -; CDR3 DNA: TGTGCCAGCACCTTAATAGCGGGACTCGGACGCAATGAGCAGTTCTTC; CDR3 protein: CASTLIAGLGRNEQFF
D gene: TRBD2; V gene: TRBV19; J gene: TRBJ2-1; clone size: -; CDR3 DNA: TGTGCCAGTAGTATAGCTGAGAGCGGGGGGGCTGAGCAGTTCTTC; CDR3 protein: CASSIAESGGAEQFF
D gene: TRBD2; V gene: TRBV11-2; J gene: TRBJ2-5; clone size: -; CDR3 DNA: TGTGCCAGCACCGGGACTATTAAAGAGACCCAGTACTTC; CDR3 protein: CASTGTIKETQYF
D gene: -; V gene: TRBV3-1/TRBV3-2; J gene: TRBJ2-5; clone size: -; CDR3 DNA: TGTGCCAGCAGCCAAGCCCGGGAGACCCAGTACTTC; CDR3 protein: CASSQARETQYF
D gene: -; V gene: TRBV12-5; J gene: TRBJ2-2; clone size: -; CDR3 DNA: TGTGCTAGTGCCGCCGTGACAGCGAACACCGGGGAGCTGTTTTTT; CDR3 protein: CASAAVTANTGELFF
D gene: TRBD1; V gene: TRBV5-1; J gene: TRBJ2-1; clone size: -; CDR3 DNA: TGCGCCAGCAGCTTTAACCGGGACAGGGGATACAATGAGCAGTTCTTC; CDR3 protein: CASSFNRDRGYNEQFF